The present entry profiles one T cell receptor beta chain with its context. Its cognate antigen is unknown. The data derive from a study of T cell repertoires in cytomegalovirus infection. Study in general: The authors relied on CMV epitopes, both recently identified HLA-C-restricted and well-studied HLA-B-restricted. CMV infection together with matching HLA type was indicated by public TCR beta signatures.

This CDR3 is built from 14 residues. With 6 bases removed from V and 4 bases from J, the gap between germline ends came to 13 bases. TCRdb ran MiXCR on the reads and lists one entry per CDR3 protein. This sample has 110,000 or so distinct CDR3 sequences, with over 30% found just once. Study-wide results and caveats: Cumulative frequency (of public TCR beta family members) identified carriers of CMV plus the relevant HLA. Dominating the ex vivo response were HLA-C-restricted CMV-specific TCR beta clonotypes.

The sample was CD8+ T cells from cultured PBMCs, taken from culture after CMV antigen stimulation. This TCR was sampled from a human donor in good health (CMV status not recorded). Some clones in this sample may be carry-over from other donors' samples. The rearrangement joins TRBV12-3 or TRBV12-4 to TRBJ1-5, with a possible D match to TRBD1 (6 bases). CDR3 in DNA: TGTGCCAGCAGACTGACAGGCCCAAATCAGCCCCAGCATTTT. Amino acid sequence: CASRLTGPNQPQHF.